This T cell receptor (beta chain) was identified during a study of glioma-infiltrating T cells after dendritic cell vaccination. Time point specified: after dendritic cell vaccination, including at tumor progression/relapse. Input was approximately 2 ug genomic DNA, or all available if less. The repertoire was sequenced with immunoSEQ multiplex PCR; TCRdb's copy has only in-frame clones and lacks some. Altogether around 78,000 clones are present, about 85% being singletons, with the ten largest covering 8.5%. Sequencing used blood, obtained after dendritic cell vaccination. This receptor was identified in a human donor with glioblastoma.

The CDR3 loop reads CASSAQGLFFGYTF. The CDR3 region has the DNA TGTGCCAGCAGCGCACAGGGGCTATTTTTCGGCTACACCTTC. The chain uses TRBV9 and TRBJ1-2, with TRBD1 matching 7 bases. Germline V lookup: CDR1 SGDLS, CDR2 YYNGEE. The CDR3 is made up of 14 amino acids. J gave up 8 bases and V 3 bases, and 10 bases lay outside the gene matches.